The clone carrying this T cell receptor beta chain was seen at least ten times. What it binds is not known. For a library built for alpha chains, this beta chain is a stray read; little rests on its size. This sample's time point: sample taken at primary tumor resection. Tumor, nontumor lung or frozen PBMC supplied whole RNA, sequenced without sorting. V lost 6 bases to trimming and J lost 2 bases, with 10 bases between them. The CDR3 sequence is 13 residues long. Germline CDR1 is ENHRY and CDR2 is SYGVKD. This sample is part of a study of spatial heterogeneity in lung cancer. Study conclusions and caveats: Counts that tracked tumor mutation counts were those of expanded intratumoral alpha and beta TCRs.

MiXCR, run by TCRdb on the 5' RACE reads, gives a single entry per CDR3 protein. Altogether 15,000 or so distinct CDR3 sequences are present, approximately 4.5% being singletons, with the ten largest covering approximately 20%. This sequence joins TRBV10-3 and TRBJ1-2; unclear D gene. This specimen consisted of lung tumor tissue, obtained at surgery. The TCR was taken from a female donor with early-stage non-small cell lung cancer. The DNA for the CDR3 is TGTGCCATCAGGGATGACGAAAACTATGGCTACACCTTC. Residues: CAIRDDENYGYTF.